This note documents a single TCR beta chain sequence. These data come from a study of T cells after yellow fever vaccination. The authors made TCR cDNA by 5'RACE template switching, adding a universal primer site and UMIs. A single record per CDR3 protein comes from TCRdb applying MiXCR to the 5' RACE reads. The sample contains 60,000 to 75,000 distinct CDR3 sequences, over 6.5% of which appear only once. The V and J ends lost 2 bases and 6 bases, in that order; junction bases with no gene match: 11. The CDR3 has 16 residues. In germline, CDR1 is SGHKS, CDR2 YYEKEE (reference sequence). This specimen was CD8+ T cells sorted from PBMCs, taken around 45 days after the first yellow fever vaccination. The rearrangement uses TRBV5-5 and TRBJ2-3; 8 bases align to TRBD2. This clonotype originated in a man aged 18 to 30 who received the YFV17D yellow fever vaccine. The CDR3 sequence: CASSLAGALTVDTQYF. CDR3 bases: TGTGCCAGCAGCTTAGCGGGGGCTCTTACGGTCGATACGCAGTATTTT.